The 10 T cell receptor beta chains listed next were all sequenced from one sample in a study of OX40 agonist ivuxolimab in advanced cancers. This table comes from immunoSEQ multiplex PCR, and its TCRdb copy is limited to in-frame clones, with some not included. The sample lists 55,000 to 65,000 clones; approximately 89% were seen once. Sequenced material: CD4+ or CD8+ T cells sorted from blood, taken in a trial of the OX40 agonist ivuxolimab. These receptors all stem from an adult with an advanced solid tumor such as melanoma, head and neck, liver or kidney cancer.

Concerning this clone itself: The sample holds other DNA sequences that translate to the same CDR3. This chain links TRBV9 with TRBJ1-3, with 7 bases identical to TRBD1. This CDR3 spans 16 amino acids. V shed 0 bases, J shed 0 bases, and the junction held 3 bases outside the gene matches. Germline loops: CDR1 SGDLS, CDR2 YYNGEE. As DNA, the CDR3 is TGTGCCAGCAGCGTAGAACAGGGGTACTCTGGAAACACCATATATTTT. Its translation is CASSVEQGYSGNTIYF.

This chain uses TRBV9 with TRBJ2-3, with TRBD2 matching 10 bases. The V segment lost 4 bases and the J segment 1 base; nucleotides outside the gene matches: 6. CDR1 is SGDLS, CDR2 YYNGEE, per germline. The CDR3 has 16 amino acids. CDR3 bases: TGTGCCAGCAGCTTCCCTAGCGGGGGCGGCACAGATACGCAGTATTTT. Translation gives CASSFPSGGGTDTQYF.

The V gene is TRBV27, the J gene TRBJ2-1, with D possibly matching TRBD2 (6 bases). This CDR3 contains 14 residues. Germline CDR1 is MNHEY and CDR2 is SMNVEV (reference sequence). Trimming took 0 bases from V and 7 from J, leaving 10 bases between them. CDR3 sequence (DNA): TGTGCCAGCAGTTTATCGGGACTTTTTAATGAGCAGTTCTTC. This sequence encodes CASSLSGLFNEQFF.

J is TRBJ1-1 and V is TRBV28, with D unresolved. Germline CDR1 and CDR2: MDHEN and SYDVKM. V was trimmed by 2 bases and J by 0 bases, leaving 22 bases between them. CDR3 length: 19 residues. In DNA, the CDR3 is TGTGCCAGCAGTTTAGATAGGCGAGGAATGAGCAGGCTGAACACTGAAGCTTTCTTT. It is translated as CASSLDRRGMSRLNTEAFF.

The genes are TRBV5-5 and TRBJ2-1; TRBD1 is a possible D gene (6 bases). V was trimmed by 0 bases and J by 3 bases, leaving 16 bases between them. The germline V gene has CDR1 SGHKS and CDR2 YYEKEE (reference sequence). The CDR3 extends over 17 amino acids. CDR3 DNA: TGTGCCAGCAGCTTGGAGGAGCAGGGGCCCTTCTACAATGAGCAGTTCTTC. It encodes CASSLEEQGPFYNEQFF.

The rearrangement joins TRBV28 to TRBJ2-7; D is unresolved. The germline CDR1 and CDR2 sequences are MDHEN and SYDVKM. The V and J ends lost 6 bases and 4 bases respectively, with 7 bases between them. This CDR3 is built from 11 residues. The DNA for the CDR3 is TGTGCCAGCAGCGACGGTTACGAGCAGTACTTC. Protein: CASSDGYEQYF.

This chain uses TRBV6-1 with TRBJ2-7, with no clear D. Between the trimmed V and J ends, which lost 6 bases and 4 bases, there was a span of 13 bases. CDR3 length: 13 residues. Germline V gene sequence: CDR1 MNHNS, CDR2 SASEGT. The CDR3 loop is CASRAQGVYEQYF. The DNA of the CDR3 is TGTGCCAGCAGGGCACAAGGCGTTTACGAGCAGTACTTC.

The V call is TRBV7-6, the J call TRBJ2-7; D may be TRBD1 or TRBD2 (5 bases each). Per the germline V gene, CDR1 is SGHVS and CDR2 is FNYEAQ. With 5 bases removed from V and 2 bases from J, the gap between germline ends came to 10 bases. The CDR3 runs 13 residues. The CDR3 DNA reads TGTGCCAGCAGCCTAGGGGACCCCTACGAGCAGTACTTC. It yields the protein CASSLGDPYEQYF.

The rearrangement joins TRBV4-1 to TRBJ1-3; D is undetermined. The CDR3 consists of 15 residues. The V and J ends lost 1 base and 3 bases respectively, with 10 bases between them. Germline-derived CDR1 and CDR2 are MGHRA and YSYEKL. CDR3 coding DNA: TGCGCCAGCAGCCAAGCCCAACCCAGTGGAAACACCATATATTTT. Its translation: CASSQAQPSGNTIYF.

This rearrangement joins TRBV5-5 to TRBJ2-7, with a possible D match to TRBD1 (5 bases). The CDR3 totals 12 residues. The V gene's germline CDR1 is SGHKS and CDR2 YYEKEE (reference sequence). V lost 7 bases to trimming and J lost 6 bases, with 14 bases between them. The chain's CDR3 is CASEGHSLEQYF. CDR3 DNA sequence: TGTGCCAGCGAAGGACACTCTCTCGAGCAGTACTTC.